What follows are 21 T cell receptor beta chains derived from one specimen sequenced in a study of regulatory T cells in long-lasting Graves disease. With iRepertoire HTBI primers and Arm-PCR of CDR3 regions, TCR beta libraries were built. TCRdb re-called the multiplex PCR reads with MiXCR, one entry per CDR3 protein. The sample yields about 540,000 distinct CDR3 sequences, roughly 13% seen once. Time point indicated: newly diagnosed GD, antithyroid drugs for less than 3 months. Preparation of the TCR library used RNA extracted from PBMCs. Separately, the same data were catalogued under a study of T cells in Graves' hyperthyroidism and ophthalmopathy.

The material sequenced was peripheral blood mononuclear cells (PBMCs), taken at new diagnosis, from a patient treated with antithyroid drugs. These TCRs come from a man younger than 45 with Graves disease.

Only a few counts were recorded for this clonotype. The chain joins TRBV6-5 to TRBJ2-7; D perhaps matches TRBD1 (6 bases). Trimming pared 3 bases from V and 4 bases from J, leaving 22 bases between. The CDR3 totals 17 residues. In germline, CDR1 is MNHEY, CDR2 SVGAGI. CDR3 amino acids: CASSYRFGGSEGYEQYF. CDR3 DNA sequence: TGTGCCAGCAGTTATCGATTTGGGGGCTCCGAAGGGTACGAGCAGTACTTC.

The chain carries TRBV10-3 and TRBJ1-1; D is uncertain. In germline, CDR1 is ENHRY, CDR2 SYGVKD. The CDR3 has 12 residues. Between the trimmed V and J ends, which lost 5 bases and 5 bases, there was a span of 9 bases. CDR3 bases: TGTGCCATCAGTCAGCAGGATACTGAAGCTTTCTTT. Translation gives CAISQQDTEAFF.

This clonotype has ten or more counts. The V call is TRBV29-1, the J call TRBJ1-2, with D perhaps matching TRBD1 (5 bases). Germline V gives CDR1 SQVTM, CDR2 ANQGSEA. This CDR3 is 15 amino acids long. Trimming removed 6 bases at V and 3 bases at J, with 20 bases between. The CDR3 DNA reads TGCAGCGTCCCCACCCGGGACCTACTCGACTATGGCTACACCTTC. Protein product: CSVPTRDLLDYGYTF.

This clonotype came up many times. This chain joins TRBV7-9 and TRBJ2-1, with a weak D call TRBD2 (7 bases). From germline, CDR1 is SEHNR and CDR2 FQNEAQ (reference sequence). This CDR3 is 16 amino acids long. Trimming shortened V by 2 bases and J by 6 bases, and 17 bases separated the two germline ends. The DNA of the CDR3 is TGTGCCAGCAGCTTATCCCGGGGGGCAGGAAGCAATGAGCAGTTCTTC. This encodes CASSLSRGAGSNEQFF.

This clonotype came up a few times. The chain uses TRBV19 and TRBJ2-6; TRBD2 agrees at 12 bases. The CDR3 extends over 19 amino acids. J gave up 2 bases and V 6 bases, and 11 bases lay outside the gene matches. Germline CDR1 LNHDA, CDR2 SQIVND (reference sequence). Here the CDR3 reads CASSPRLAGVVAGANVLTF. In DNA form, the CDR3 reads TGTGCCAGTAGCCCCAGACTAGCGGGAGTGGTAGCTGGGGCCAACGTCCTGACTTTC.

Regarding this clonotype: Compared with germline, one end of the junction differs, possibly owing to a read error. The chain recombines TRBV14 with TRBJ2-7; 11 nucleotides match TRBD2. CDR1 SGHDN and CDR2 FVKESK come from the germline V gene. The length of the CDR3 is 15 residues. The CDR3 spells CASGQELAGAYEQYF. CDR3 bases: TGTGCCAGCGGCCAAGAACTAGCGGGAGCCTACGAGCAGTACTTC. The full variable domain, its missing parts supplied by reference TRBV14 and TRBJ2-7, is EAGVTQFPSHSVIEKGQTVTLRCDPISGHDNLYWYRRVMGKEIKFLLHFVKESKQDESGMPNNRFLAERTGGTYSTLKVQPAELEDSGVYFCASGQELAGAYEQYFGPGTRLTVT.

V usage is TRBV18 and J usage is TRBJ2-7, with TRBD2 identical over 8 bases. CDR3 length: 15 amino acids. The V segment lost 2 bases and the J segment 3 bases; nucleotides outside the gene matches: 6. CDR1 is KGHSH and CDR2 is LQKENI in the germline V gene. The CDR3 DNA reads TGTGCCAGCTCACCAGGGGGACTAGAGATCTACGAGCAGTACTTC. As protein: CASSPGGLEIYEQYF.

This clonotype was seen a few times. This chain links TRBV19 with TRBJ2-2; weak D call: TRBD1 (5 bases). The length of the CDR3 is 14 residues. The germline V and J ends were trimmed by 10 bases and 5 bases, with 17 bases remaining between them. Germline assignment: CDR1 LNHDA and CDR2 SQIVND (reference sequence). CDR3 bases: TGTGCCACCCACCAGGGCAGGGTTACCGGGGAGCTGTTTTTT. It translates to CATHQGRVTGELFF. The full variable domain, rest sourced from reference TRBV19 and TRBJ2-2, is DGGITQSPKYLFRKEGQNVTLSCEQNLNHDAMYWYRQDPGQGLRLIYYSQIVNDFQKGDIAEGYSVSREKKESFPLTVTSAQKNPTAFYLCATHQGRVTGELFFGEGSRLTVL.

This clonotype has at least ten counts. The V gene is TRBV3-1, the J gene TRBJ1-5; 8 bases line up with TRBD1. Germline CDR1 reads LGHDT; CDR2 reads YNNKEL (reference sequence). Trimming cost V 5 bases and J 6 bases; bases outside gene matches: 9. This CDR3 comprises 15 residues. The CDR3 sequence: CASSERQGRFQPQHF. The CDR3 DNA sequence: TGTGCCAGCAGCGAAAGACAGGGGAGGTTTCAGCCCCAGCATTTT.

V and J are TRBV7-8 and TRBJ1-6, with no clear D. The germline CDR1 and CDR2 sequences are SGHVS and FQNEAQ. The CDR3 extends over 14 amino acids. Trimming left V 5 bases short and J 7 bases short, with 12 bases between. The CDR3 coding sequence is TGTGCCAGCAGCACCAGGACTTTAAATTCACCCCTCCACTTT. Protein sequence: CASSTRTLNSPLHF. Full variable domain (outside the CDR3, taken from reference TRBV7-8 and TRBJ1-6): GAGVSQSPRYKVAKRGQDVALRCDPISGHVSLFWYQQALGQGPEFLTYFQNEAQLDKSGLPSDRFFAERPEGSVSTLKIQRTQQEDSAVYLCASSTRTLNSPLHFGNGTRLTVT.

The J gene is TRBJ1-5, the V gene TRBV20-1; TRBD1 matches 7 bases. The V gene's germline CDR1 is DFQATT and CDR2 SNEGSKA (reference sequence). The CDR3 runs 13 residues. V lost 6 bases, J lost 6 bases, and 8 bases stayed unmatched. The CDR3: CSAQEGAGQPQHF. For the CDR3, the DNA is TGCAGTGCGCAGGAGGGGGCCGGTCAGCCCCAGCATTTT.

This clonotype was counted many times. The chain is built from TRBV6-9 and TRBJ2-3; 10 bases map to TRBD2. Per the germline V gene, CDR1 is MNHGY and CDR2 is SVAAGI. Trimming cost V 3 bases and J 2 bases; bases outside gene matches: 2. The CDR3 is 15 residues long. The CDR3 region has the DNA TGTGCCAGCAGTTACGGGACTAGCGACACAGATACGCAGTATTTT. This translates into CASSYGTSDTDTQYF.

In this sample, this clonotype turned up many times. The chain links TRBV7-3 to TRBJ2-1; TRBD1 matches 12 bases. The V gene's germline CDR1 is SGHTA and CDR2 FQGTGA. The CDR3 covers 13 residues. After removal of 5 bases from V and 10 bases from J, the junction contained 3 bases not matched to a gene. The CDR3 is CASSPGTGGEQFF. CDR3 bases: TGTGCCAGCAGCCCCGGGACAGGGGGCGAGCAGTTCTTC.

On this clonotype itself: A read error may produce the germline difference seen at one junction end. V gene TRBV5-1 combines with J gene TRBJ2-5; possibly TRBD2 for D (5 bases). Germline V lookup: CDR1 SGHRS, CDR2 YFSETQ. The CDR3 spans 16 residues. The CDR3 DNA reads TGTGCCAGCAGCTTTTGGGAGAGACACCTTCAAGAGACCCAGTACTTC. It encodes CASSFWERHLQETQYF.

This clonotype occurred many times. The chain carries TRBV12-3 or TRBV12-4 and TRBJ1-6, with a possible D match to TRBD1 (5 bases). Between the trimmed V and J ends, which lost 5 bases and 8 bases, there was a span of 16 bases. The CDR3 contains 15 residues. For the CDR3, the DNA is TGTGCCAGCAGTCGGCGGGACTTTCGGGATTCACCCCTCCACTTT. Encoded protein: CASSRRDFRDSPLHF.

The chain has TRBV25-1 and TRBJ1-3; D is unresolved. The CDR3 consists of 16 residues. Germline-derived CDR1 and CDR2 are MGHDK and SYGVNS. V lost 5 bases to trimming and J lost 3 bases, with 17 bases between them. In nucleotides, the CDR3 is TGTGCCAGCAGTCCAGAACACGGCAGGAGTGGAAACACCATATATTTT. Translation: CASSPEHGRSGNTIYF.

The J gene is TRBJ1-2, the V gene TRBV5-6; 8 bases are a match to TRBD1. Germline CDR1 is SGHDT and CDR2 is YYEEEE. The CDR3 has 16 amino acids. V lost 5 bases to trimming and J lost 1 base; unmatched junction nucleotides: 10. The CDR3 sequence: CASSTPGTGFNYGYTF. As DNA, the CDR3 is TGTGCCAGCAGTACCCCCGGGACAGGTTTTAACTATGGCTACACCTTC.

This chain joins TRBV6-5 and TRBJ2-1, with 7 bases lining up with TRBD2. This CDR3 has 14 amino acids. The V and J ends lost 4 bases and 9 bases, in that order; junction bases with no gene match: 9. Per germline, CDR1 MNHEY and CDR2 SVGAGI. CDR3 in amino acids: CASSFAGVPTEQFF. CDR3 in DNA: TGTGCCAGCAGTTTTGCGGGAGTGCCCACTGAGCAGTTCTTC.

There are a few counts of this clonotype. The CDR3 reads CASSRTGGNTIYF. The CDR3, as DNA: TGTGCCAGTAGTAGGACAGGTGGAAACACCATATATTTT. The rearrangement uses TRBV19 and TRBJ1-3; TRBD1 matches 7 bases. Trimming at V came to 4 bases and at J to 3 bases, leaving 0 bases not matched to a gene. Per the germline V gene, CDR1 is LNHDA and CDR2 is SQIVND (reference sequence). CDR3 size: 13 residues.

This clonotype was counted ten times or more. The chain joins TRBV7-9 to TRBJ2-1; 10 bases line up with TRBD2. This CDR3 is 15 amino acids long. Germline assignment: CDR1 SEHNR and CDR2 FQNEAQ (reference sequence). V lost 5 bases, J lost 2 bases, and 3 bases stayed unmatched. The CDR3: CASSLLAGAYNEQFF. CDR3 DNA sequence: TGTGCCAGCAGCCTGCTAGCGGGGGCCTACAATGAGCAGTTCTTC.

This clonotype has a count of ten or more. The V call is TRBV5-5, the J call TRBJ2-3; weak D call: TRBD2 (5 bases). The CDR3 is made up of 14 amino acids. Germline-derived CDR1 and CDR2 are SGHKS and YYEKEE (reference sequence). Trimming stripped 4 bases from V and 7 bases from J, with 16 bases between. CDR3 nucleotide sequence: TGTGCCAGCAGCAGGAGTGGGAGTCCCAATACGCAGTATTTT. Amino acid sequence: CASSRSGSPNTQYF. The variable domain in full, with the rest retrieved from reference TRBV5-5 and TRBJ2-3, is DAGVTQSPTHLIKTRGQQVTLRCSPISGHKSVSWYQQVLGQGPQFIFQYYEKEERGRGNFPDRFSARQFPNYSSELNVNALLLGDSALYLCASSRSGSPNTQYFGPGTRLTVL.